What follows are 12 T cell receptor beta chains derived from one specimen sequenced in a study of a mutant IDH1 vaccine in newly diagnosed glioma. No antigen has been identified for these receptors. The time point is: week 5, during vaccination. The study gave 300 ug of mutant IDH1 20-mer peptide per vaccine dose, with topical imiquimod. The assay was immunoSEQ multiplex PCR, and TCRdb's table has in-frame clones only and misses some. The data contain tens of thousands of clones, more than 80% of them singletons. This specimen was PBMCs, taken from a glioma patient whose treatment included an IDH1 peptide vaccine. The receptors come from a man aged 50 or older with glioma.

A remark on this clone: Other DNA variants within this sample encode the same CDR3. The chain is built from TRBV6-5 and TRBJ1-3, with D unclear. The CDR3 has 16 residues. V shed 0 bases and J shed 0 bases, with 9 bases lying between them. Germline lookup yields CDR1 MNHEY and CDR2 SVGAGI. CDR3 in amino acids: CASSYSGSSSGNTIYF. CDR3 coding DNA: TGTGCCAGCAGTTACTCTGGCAGTAGCTCTGGAAACACCATATATTTT.

V and J are TRBV11-2 and TRBJ1-2, with D tentatively TRBD1 (5 bases). This CDR3 comprises 15 residues. V gave up 5 bases and J gave up 4 bases, with 17 bases separating them. Germline lookup yields CDR1 SGHAT and CDR2 FQNNGV. CDR3 DNA sequence: TGTGCCAGCAGCGACATACGGGGGTTCAGCTATGGCTACACCTTC. Translating it yields CASSDIRGFSYGYTF.

This clone was seen a handful of times. V gene TRBV6-5 combines with J gene TRBJ1-1, with D maybe TRBD1 (6 bases). The V end was cut by 5 bases, the J end by 3 bases, with 13 bases between. CDR3 length equals 14 residues. Germline V gene sequence: CDR1 MNHEY, CDR2 SVGAGI. The CDR3 bases are TGTGCCAGCAGTCTACGAGGGGGGCACACTGAAGCTTTCTTT. It specifies CASSLRGGHTEAFF.

The chain is built from TRBV6-1 and TRBJ1-2; tentatively, D is TRBD1 (6 bases). Trimming took 5 bases from V and 6 from J, leaving 13 bases between them. The CDR3 contains 13 residues. Germline V CDR1 and CDR2: MNHNS, SASEGT. CDR3 sequence reads: CASSRDNDDGYTF. The CDR3 coding sequence is TGTGCCAGCAGTCGGGACAACGACGATGGCTACACCTTC.

The chain couples TRBV7-9 to TRBJ2-1, with D perhaps TRBD2 (6 bases). Germline CDR1 is SEHNR and CDR2 is FQNEAQ (reference sequence). Trimming pared 6 bases from V and 5 bases from J, leaving 17 bases between. This CDR3 region has 15 residues. CDR3 amino acids: CASSLTAGGDNEQFF. The CDR3 DNA is TGTGCCAGCAGTCTGACGGCAGGAGGGGACAATGAGCAGTTCTTC.

This clone turned up a few times. V gene TRBV29-1 combines with J gene TRBJ2-5; a weak D match, TRBD2 (7 bases). The CDR3 loop spans 13 amino acids. Germline loops: CDR1 SQVTM, CDR2 ANQGSEA. The V and J ends lost 7 bases and 4 bases respectively, with 16 bases between them. CDR3 nucleotide sequence: TGCAGCGCTAGGGGGGGAGTACTAGAGACCCAGTACTTC. Amino acid sequence: CSARGGVLETQYF.

The chain couples TRBV9 to TRBJ2-2; 13 nucleotides agree with TRBD2. This CDR3 contains 16 residues. Trimming took 6 bases from V and 8 from J; bases not matched to a gene: 10. Germline CDR1 SGDLS, CDR2 YYNGEE. The CDR3 DNA is TGTGCCAGCAATAGAGGACTAGCGGGGGTATTGGGGGAGCTGTTTTTT. This encodes CASNRGLAGVLGELFF.

The chain couples TRBV19 to TRBJ1-3; D remains unclear. Trimming took off 5 bases at V and 0 bases at J, with 11 bases between the two ends. Germline assignment: CDR1 LNHDA and CDR2 SQIVND (reference sequence). The length of the CDR3 is 15 residues. For the CDR3, the DNA is TGTGCCAGTAGTGCAGCCCGGGTCTCTGGAAACACCATATATTTT. Encoded protein: CASSAARVSGNTIYF.

Only a few counts were recorded for this clone. The CDR3 sequence is CASRIQGPNTEAFF. CDR3 DNA sequence: TGTGCCAGCAGGATACAGGGGCCGAACACTGAAGCTTTCTTT. The V and J genes are TRBV2 and TRBJ1-1; 7 bases match TRBD1. V lost 6 bases, J lost 1 base, and 5 bases stayed unmatched. The germline V gene encodes CDR1 SNHLY and CDR2 FYNNEI. CDR3 length: 14 amino acids.

This clone was observed a handful of times. V is TRBV15 and J is TRBJ2-7; maybe TRBD1 (5 bases). The V and J ends lost 5 bases and 6 bases respectively, with 20 bases between them. The germline V gene has CDR1 LNHNV and CDR2 YYDKDF (reference sequence). This CDR3 is built from 15 residues. The CDR3 protein is CATSPLGQGGIEQYF. The DNA for the CDR3 is TGTGCCACCAGCCCCCTGGGGCAGGGCGGAATCGAGCAGTACTTC.

The chain uses TRBV6-5 and TRBJ2-1; D is possibly TRBD2 (5 bases). Trimming removed 8 bases at V and 10 bases at J, with 18 bases between. This CDR3 is 13 amino acids long. CDR1 and CDR2 (germline): MNHEY, SVGAGI. CDR3 nucleotides: TGTGCCAGCGGGGAGAGGAAGAATGGAGAGCAGTTCTTC. It yields the protein CASGERKNGEQFF.

The chain combines TRBV29-1 with TRBJ1-1; no definite D call. V shed 5 bases and J shed 1 base, with 5 bases lying between them. The CDR3 is made up of 11 amino acids. Germline lookup yields CDR1 SQVTM and CDR2 ANQGSEA. The CDR3 coding sequence is TGCAGCGTTCCCGGGAACACTGAAGCTTTCTTT. This codes for CSVPGNTEAFF. Full variable domain (remainder filled in from reference TRBV29-1 and TRBJ1-1): SAVISQKPSRDICQRGTSLTIQCQVDSQVTMMFWYRQQPGQSLTLIATANQGSEATYESGFVIDKFPISRPNLTFSTLTVSNMSPEDSSIYLCSVPGNTEAFFGQGTRLTVV.